Each of the 4 T cell receptor beta chains below was sequenced from the same sample in a study of T-cell memory formation after mild COVID-19 (TCRdb year 2021). The library relied on 5' RACE. The listed sequencing device is Illumina NovaSeq 6000. TCRdb trimmed public reads at Q25 via fastp, called clones via MiXCR and kept in-frame beta chains. Rows with a matching CDR3 protein are joined into one entry that keeps the most common DNA and genes. This sample is represented by about 500,000 distinct CDR3 sequences; about 20% of them were singletons. The top ten hold roughly an eighth of the sample. The source material was PBMCs or a T cell subset sorted from them (not recorded which). Every receptor here comes from an adult woman who had mild COVID-19 (a few samples of this study predate the infection). The sample titles of this study are shuffled in the database, so cell type and time point are left out; the donor was told from shared clones.

This clonotype was counted between two and nine times. V usage is TRBV2 and J usage is TRBJ2-7; the match to TRBD2 covers 7 bases. This CDR3 is 15 amino acids long. Germline V gene sequence: CDR1 SNHLY, CDR2 FYNNEI. Trimming at V came to 5 bases and at J to 6 bases, leaving 13 bases not matched to a gene. The CDR3 loop is CASSPLGGVASEQYF. DNA of the CDR3: TGTGCCAGCAGTCCGCTGGGGGGGGTGGCAAGCGAGCAGTACTTC.

This clonotype has only a few counts. The genes are TRBV2 and TRBJ2-1; 10 positions agree with TRBD2. Germline CDR1 and CDR2: SNHLY and FYNNEI. The V segment lost 6 bases and the J segment 0 bases; nucleotides outside the gene matches: 5. The CDR3 extends over 16 amino acids. Here the CDR3 DNA reads TGTGCCAGCAGGGAACTAGCGGGGCTCTCCTACAATGAGCAGTTCTTC. Amino acids: CASRELAGLSYNEQFF.

This clonotype was counted ten times or more. The V gene is TRBV29-1, the J gene TRBJ2-7; 11 bases fit TRBD2. V shed 5 bases, J shed 6 bases, and the junction held 6 bases outside the gene matches. Germline loops: CDR1 SQVTM, CDR2 ANQGSEA. This CDR3 is 13 amino acids long. The CDR3 nucleotides are TGCAGCGTTTTACTAGCGGGAGATCCCGAGCAGTACTTC. Its translation: CSVLLAGDPEQYF.

The rearrangement joins TRBV5-1 to TRBJ2-1, with 9 positions matching TRBD2. Per germline, CDR1 SGHRS and CDR2 YFSETQ. Unmatched junction bases numbered 8, after V lost 7 bases and J lost 3 bases. The CDR3 extends over 15 amino acids. The CDR3 is CASGRSGGIYNEQFF. The CDR3 nucleotides are TGCGCCAGCGGCCGTAGCGGGGGAATCTACAATGAGCAGTTCTTC.